This T cell receptor (beta chain) was sequenced during a study of CD8+CD57+ T cells in acquired aplastic anemia. TCR beta VDJ and CDR3 were profiled, and genomic DNA was the template. TCRdb redid the calling of the reads with MiXCR, one entry per CDR3 protein. Found here are some 130,000 distinct CDR3 sequences, 40% to 45% of them singletons; the top ten hold more than 7%. This clonotype was counted many times. Trimming at V came to 2 bases and at J to 4 bases, leaving 4 bases not matched to a gene. Germline values: CDR1 LGHNA, CDR2 YNFKEQ. CDR3 length: 15 amino acids. This receptor was obtained from a human donor in good health, serving as a control. V and J are TRBV4-2 and TRBJ2-3; 9 bases fit TRBD2. The source material was sorted CD4+, CD8+, or CD8+CD57+ T cells (not recorded which) from PBMCs. The CDR3 DNA follows: TGTGCCAGCAGCCAATACGCGGGGGGGGCAGATACGCAGTATTTT. Encoded protein: CASSQYAGGADTQYF.